This TCR beta chain is from a study of a mutant IDH1 vaccine in newly diagnosed glioma. The overall study: Mean patient age was roughly 43 years; 62.5% were male and 37.5% female.

Time point meaning: week 47, end of study. The study gave 300 ug of mutant IDH1 20-mer peptide per vaccine dose, with topical imiquimod. At weeks 1, 3, 5, 7, 11, 15, 19 and 23, patients received a vaccination, eight in all. The CDR3 contains 15 residues. In germline, CDR1 is LNHDA, CDR2 SQIVND (reference sequence). The V gene lost 4 bases and the J gene lost 4 bases, with 14 bases spanning the gap. This clone was observed a single time. Antigen specificity is unknown. Generated by immunoSEQ multiplex PCR, the TCRdb table keeps only in-frame clones and is missing some. The table lists fewer than 35,000 clones, about 80% of them singletons.

V gene TRBV19 combines with J gene TRBJ2-4, with D perhaps TRBD1 (5 bases). This material consisted of PBMCs, taken from a glioma patient whose treatment included an IDH1 peptide vaccine. The source is a man aged 25 to 45 with glioma. In nucleotides, the CDR3 is TGTGCCAGTAGTACCAGGGCTCGACAGAAAAACATTCAGTACTTC. This translates into CASSTRARQKNIQYF.